Listed here are 9 T cell receptor beta chains from one sample, sequenced in a study of cytomegalovirus exposure and HLA in healthy donors. The PCR contained 60 Vbeta and 13 Jbeta primers. Only in-frame clones appear in the TCRdb table, and some are missing; sequencing was by immunoSEQ multiplex PCR. This repertoire shows about 92,000 clones, approximately 71% found once; its top ten account for under 3%. Sequenced material: PBMCs. Receptor source: a man aged 50-60 years in good health and CMV-seronegative.

V is TRBV5-1 and J is TRBJ2-2; no definite D call. V was trimmed by 1 base and J by 2 bases, leaving 12 bases between them. The CDR3 length is 16 residues. The germline gives CDR1 SGHRS, CDR2 YFSETQ. The DNA for the CDR3 is TGCGCCAGCAGCTTGTCCAGATCACCCAACACCGGGGAGCTGTTTTTT. Translated, it gives CASSLSRSPNTGELFF. The full variable domain, its missing parts supplied by reference TRBV5-1 and TRBJ2-2, is KAGVTQTPRYLIKTRGQQVTLSCSPISGHRSVSWYQQTPGQGLQFLFEYFSETQRNKGNFPGRFSGRQFSNSRSEMNVSTLELGDSALYLCASSLSRSPNTGELFFGEGSRLTVL.

This rearrangement joins TRBV19 to TRBJ1-1; D not certain. This CDR3 spans 13 amino acids. V was pared by 5 bases and J by 1 base, with 8 bases between. The V gene's germline CDR1 is LNHDA and CDR2 SQIVND (reference sequence). The CDR3 DNA reads TGTGCCAGTAGTCCCCGCAGGAACACTGAAGCTTTCTTT. This codes for CASSPRRNTEAFF.

This clone was found a few times. As DNA, the CDR3 is TGTGCCTGGAGTACCAGGATAGGGCAGTACTTC. Translated: CAWSTRIGQYF. The chain couples TRBV30 to TRBJ2-7; D is ambiguous. Trimming took off 2 bases at V and 9 bases at J, with 11 bases between the two ends. Germline assignment: CDR1 GTSNPN and CDR2 SVGIG (reference sequence). This CDR3 spans 11 amino acids.

V usage is TRBV4-3 and J usage is TRBJ2-1; 9 bases agree with TRBD1. The CDR3 spans 17 residues. V shed 0 bases, J shed 4 bases, and the junction held 7 bases outside the gene matches. Germline CDR1 reads LGHNA; CDR2 reads YSLEER. This CDR3 is CASSQDWRTGDYNEQFF. The CDR3 coding sequence is TGCGCCAGCAGCCAAGATTGGCGGACAGGGGATTACAATGAGCAGTTCTTC.

The genes are TRBV9 and TRBJ2-1, with D perhaps matching TRBD2 (6 bases). This CDR3 spans 14 amino acids. Germline V gene lookup returns CDR1 SGDLS and CDR2 YYNGEE. V lost 0 bases and J 7 bases, leaving 11 bases between the germline ends. As DNA, the CDR3 is TGTGCCAGCAGCGTAGGGCTAGCGCCGAATGAGCAGTTCTTC. As protein: CASSVGLAPNEQFF.

This clone has only one observation. The chain employs TRBV6-5 and TRBJ2-3, with TRBD1 matching over 7 bases. The V gene end was trimmed by 5 bases and the J gene end by 1 base; junction bases not matched to a gene: 3. Germline V gene data show CDR1 as MNHEY and CDR2 as SVGAGI. The CDR3 length is 14 residues. The DNA for the CDR3 is TGTGCCAGCAGTAGAGACAGGGGCACAGATACGCAGTATTTT. Translation gives CASSRDRGTDTQYF.

This sequence joins TRBV7-2 and TRBJ1-5; D unclear. Trimming shortened V by 4 bases and J by 2 bases, and 9 bases separated the two germline ends. CDR1 is SGHTA, CDR2 FQGNSA, per germline. The CDR3 sequence is 14 residues long. CDR3 in DNA: TGTGCCAGCAGCTCATCTAATCGCAATCAGCCCCAGCATTTT. Its translation: CASSSSNRNQPQHF.

V usage is TRBV19 and J usage is TRBJ1-5, with 7 bases fitting TRBD1. The germline V gene encodes CDR1 LNHDA and CDR2 SQIVND (reference sequence). Trimming took 5 bases from V and 6 from J; bases not matched to a gene: 13. CDR3 length equals 16 residues. This chain's CDR3 is CASSVSRQGRGQPQHF. CDR3 coding DNA: TGTGCCAGTAGTGTAAGCCGACAGGGTCGGGGTCAGCCCCAGCATTTT.

This clone was detected a few times. The V and J genes are TRBV18 and TRBJ1-5; 10 bases are a match to TRBD1. The V gene's germline CDR1 is KGHSH and CDR2 LQKENI. V dropped 6 bases and J dropped 6; count of bases not matched to a gene: 8. The CDR3 length is 15 residues. CDR3 bases: TGTGCCAGCTCGGGGGGACAGGGGAGGAGTCAGCCCCAGCATTTT. Amino acid sequence: CASSGGQGRSQPQHF.